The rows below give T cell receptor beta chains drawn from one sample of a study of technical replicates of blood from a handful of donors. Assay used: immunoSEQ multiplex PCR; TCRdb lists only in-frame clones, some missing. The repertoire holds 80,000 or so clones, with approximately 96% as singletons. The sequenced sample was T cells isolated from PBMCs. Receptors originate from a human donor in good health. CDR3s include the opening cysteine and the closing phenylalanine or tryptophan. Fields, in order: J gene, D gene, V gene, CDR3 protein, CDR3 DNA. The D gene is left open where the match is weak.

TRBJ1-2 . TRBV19 CATTLQGNYGYTF TGTGCCACCACCCTCCAGGGCAACTATGGCTACACCTTC
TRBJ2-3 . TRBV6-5 CASSYNLLAQPDTQYF TGTGCCAGCAGTTACAATTTACTAGCTCAACCAGATACGCAGTATTTT
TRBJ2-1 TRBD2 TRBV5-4 CASSLGLADYNEQFF TGTGCCAGCAGCTTGGGGCTAGCGGACTACAATGAGCAGTTCTTC
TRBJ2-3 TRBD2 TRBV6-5 CATRTLGRAQYF TGTGCCACACGGACGTTAGGGAGGGCGCAGTATTTT
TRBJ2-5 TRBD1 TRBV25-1 CASSDYHAGGVETQYF TGTGCCAGCAGTGACTATCACGCAGGGGGCGTAGAGACCCAGTACTTC
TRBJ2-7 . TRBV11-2 CASSLGSTYEQYF TGTGCCAGCAGCTTAGGTAGCACTTACGAGCAGTACTTC
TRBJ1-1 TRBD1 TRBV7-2 CASKVPGQVRTEAFF TGTGCCAGCAAAGTCCCGGGACAGGTTCGGACTGAAGCTTTCTTT
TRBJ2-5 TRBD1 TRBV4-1 CASSQEQTGAQWTQYF TGCGCCAGCAGCCAAGAACAGACAGGGGCCCAATGGACCCAGTACTTC
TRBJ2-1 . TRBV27 CASRKDWQSSYNEQFF TGTGCCAGCAGGAAGGACTGGCAGAGCTCCTACAATGAGCAGTTCTTC
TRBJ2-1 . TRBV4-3 CASSQDVGSYNEQFF TGCGCCAGCAGCCAAGATGTCGGGTCCTACAATGAGCAGTTCTTC
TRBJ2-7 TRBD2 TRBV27 CASAVMAGVNEQYF TGTGCCAGCGCCGTGATGGCGGGAGTTAACGAGCAGTACTTC
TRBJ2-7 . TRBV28 CASSYVGKDWKEQYF TGTGCCAGCAGTTACGTAGGGAAGGACTGGAAAGAGCAGTACTTC
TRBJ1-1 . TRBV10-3 CAISEAGSSHTEAFF TGTGCCATCAGTGAGGCAGGGTCGAGTCACACTGAAGCTTTCTTT
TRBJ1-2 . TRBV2 CASSEDGLYGYTF TGTGCCAGCAGTGAAGACGGTCTGTATGGCTACACCTTC
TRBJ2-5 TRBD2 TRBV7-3 CASSSTGRGGKETQYF TGTGCCAGCAGCTCAACGGGGAGGGGCGGGAAAGAGACCCAGTACTTC
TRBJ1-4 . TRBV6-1 CASSPKIQEKLFF TGTGCCAGCAGTCCCAAGATACAGGAAAAACTGTTTTTT
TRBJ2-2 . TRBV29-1 CSVIDMAEGLGGELFF TGCAGCGTGATTGATATGGCAGAGGGTCTCGGCGGGGAGCTGTTTTTT